This T cell receptor beta chain was documented in a study of regulatory T cells in long-lasting Graves disease. Across the whole study: Those Graves' patients who were newly diagnosed had been on antithyroid drugs under 3 months.

Time point given: newly diagnosed GD, antithyroid drugs for less than 3 months. PBMC-extracted RNA yielded the TCR library. This clonotype showed up many times. Researchers made TCR beta libraries by using iRepertoire HTBI primers and running Arm-PCR on CDR3 regions. TCRdb analysed the multiplex PCR reads with MiXCR anew, one entry per CDR3 protein. In the table there are under 450,000 distinct CDR3 sequences, roughly 10% of which are singletons. The CDR3 runs to 15 residues. Germline V gene data show CDR1 as SGHAT and CDR2 as FQNNGV. With V trimmed by 1 base and J by 4 bases, 4 bases remained unmatched. These data were also reused for a study on T cells in Graves' hyperthyroidism and ophthalmopathy. That paper notes: Carried out on the TCR CDR3, a first-round RT-PCR used the HTBI primer set.

The source was peripheral blood mononuclear cells (PBMCs), collected at new diagnosis, from a patient treated with antithyroid drugs. V and J are TRBV11-2 and TRBJ1-5, with 7 bases lining up with TRBD1. The TCR originated in a woman aged 18 to 35 with Graves disease. The CDR3 nucleotides are TGTGCCAGCAGCTTAGCTCCGGGACAGAATCAGCCCCAGCATTTT. Translated: CASSLAPGQNQPQHF.